This T cell receptor (beta chain) was found in a study of blood T cells in healthy people across ages. CDR1 and CDR2 from the germline V gene are SGHTA and FQGNSA. The trim removed 6 bases at V and 4 bases at J, leaving 6 bases unmatched. The CDR3 covers 14 residues. Donors were systemically healthy Caucasian individuals from Russia aged about 6 to 95 years. A J-beta primer mix and a sample-barcoded 5' primer were used in a second PCR of roughly 6 to 12 cycles. TCRdb reprocessed the 5' RACE reads via MiXCR and lists one record per CDR3 protein. The repertoire holds roughly 800,000 distinct CDR3 sequences, with roughly 24% as singletons. This clonotype was seen only a few times. This sample also belongs to another study, concerning T cells of mothers and their children. That report adds: Thymic selection molds TCR recombination output in a comparable way in related and unrelated pairs.

The receptor comes from a boy aged 5-17 years in good health. The rearrangement uses TRBV7-2 and TRBJ2-3, with TRBD2 matching 8 bases. The sample taken for sequencing was blood. As DNA, the CDR3 is TGTGCCAGCAGTCGGGGGGGGGCGGCAGATACGCAGTATTTT. Translating gives CASSRGGAADTQYF.